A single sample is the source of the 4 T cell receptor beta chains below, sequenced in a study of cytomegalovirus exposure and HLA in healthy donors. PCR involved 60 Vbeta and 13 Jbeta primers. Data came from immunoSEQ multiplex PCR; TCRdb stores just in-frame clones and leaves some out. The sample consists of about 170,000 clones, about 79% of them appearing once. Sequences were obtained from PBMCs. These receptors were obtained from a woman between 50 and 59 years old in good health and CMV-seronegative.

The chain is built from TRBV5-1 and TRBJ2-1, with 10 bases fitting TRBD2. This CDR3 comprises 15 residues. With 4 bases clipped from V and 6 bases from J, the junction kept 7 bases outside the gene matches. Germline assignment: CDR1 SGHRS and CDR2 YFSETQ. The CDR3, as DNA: TGCGCCAGCAGCACCACTAGCGGGGTGAGCAATGAGCAGTTCTTC. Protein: CASSTTSGVSNEQFF.

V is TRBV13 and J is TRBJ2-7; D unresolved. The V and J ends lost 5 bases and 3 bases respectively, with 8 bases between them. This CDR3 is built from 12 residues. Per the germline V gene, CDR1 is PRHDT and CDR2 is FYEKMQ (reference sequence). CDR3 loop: CASSILYYEQYF. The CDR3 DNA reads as TGTGCCAGCAGCATCCTATACTACGAGCAGTACTTC.

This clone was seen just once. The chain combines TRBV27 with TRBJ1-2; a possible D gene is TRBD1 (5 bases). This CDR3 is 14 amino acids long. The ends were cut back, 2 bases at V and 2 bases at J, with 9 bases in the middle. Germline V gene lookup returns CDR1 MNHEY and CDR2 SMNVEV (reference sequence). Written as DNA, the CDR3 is TGTGCCAGCAGTTTAAGGGGCGCGAACTATGGCTACACCTTC. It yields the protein CASSLRGANYGYTF.

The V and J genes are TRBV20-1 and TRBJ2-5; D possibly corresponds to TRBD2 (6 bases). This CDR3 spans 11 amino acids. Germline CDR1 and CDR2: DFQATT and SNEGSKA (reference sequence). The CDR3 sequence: CSPLAEGTQYF. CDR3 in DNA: TGCAGCCCACTAGCAGAAGGGACCCAGTACTTC.